The next 7 T cell receptor beta chains were all read from a single sample in a study of Tregs in tolerant kidney transplant recipients (dated 2019 in TCRdb). Library prep was done by the immunoSEQ multiplex PCR assay. The immuneACCESS repertoire file appears here via TCRdb, limited to in-frame rearrangements. These files lack a portion of the clones; in checked studies, under half of the deficit traces to unresolved V genes, and the cause of the others is not known. The sample table lists over 50,000 clones, 80% to 90% of them with a count of one. About 2.1% of the sample lies in the top ten. The intended sense of this specimen's time point label: blood sample drawn before combined kidney and bone marrow transplant. This specimen consisted of Tregs from blood, obtained before the transplant. Receptors were obtained from a human donor who received a combined kidney and bone marrow transplant.

The J gene is TRBJ1-1, the V gene TRBV2, with a tentative D call TRBD1 (6 bases). The germline V gene encodes CDR1 SNHLY and CDR2 FYNNEI. Trimming removed 5 bases from V and 3 bases from J, with 13 bases in between. The CDR3 has 14 residues. The DNA of the CDR3 is TGTGCCAGCAGTACCGACAGGTCGGACACTGAAGCTTTCTTT. It codes for CASSTDRSDTEAFF.

Here the CDR3 DNA reads TGTGCCAGCAGCTTAGTCCTGGGAGGGTCTGCCTACGAGCAGTACTTC. It is translated as CASSLVLGGSAYEQYF. V and J are TRBV7-8 and TRBJ2-5, with TRBD2 identical over 7 bases. The J call could be wrong; TRBJ2-7 is a better fit for the DNA end. This CDR3 region has 16 residues. The germline CDR1 and CDR2 sequences are SGHVS and FQNEAQ.

This chain uses TRBV9 with TRBJ1-1; D uncertain. The ends were cut back, 0 bases at V and 3 bases at J, with 12 bases in the middle. This CDR3 region has 15 residues. CDR1 is SGDLS, CDR2 YYNGEE, per germline. The DNA for the CDR3 is TGTGCCAGCAGCGTAGGTTACGGACTGGACACTGAAGCTTTCTTT. Its protein product is CASSVGYGLDTEAFF.

This chain joins TRBV7-9 and TRBJ2-7; D ambiguous. The germline V and J ends were trimmed by 6 bases and 5 bases, with 14 bases remaining between them. Germline V lookup: CDR1 SEHNR, CDR2 FQNEAQ (reference sequence). This CDR3 spans 13 amino acids. The CDR3 reads CASSQGQWDEQYF. In DNA form, the CDR3 reads TGTGCCAGCAGTCAAGGGCAGTGGGACGAGCAGTACTTC.

The chain joins TRBV30 to TRBJ1-2; D gene ambiguous. Germline CDR1 is GTSNPN and CDR2 is SVGIG (reference sequence). CDR3 size: 12 residues. Trimming removed 0 bases from V and 6 bases from J, with 8 bases in between. The CDR3 bases are TGTGCCTGGAGTGTATTCGGGAATGGCTACACCTTC. Translated: CAWSVFGNGYTF.

V and J are TRBV5-1 and TRBJ1-2, with TRBD1 as a possible D gene (6 bases). Trimming took 4 bases from V and 8 from J, leaving 24 bases between them. The CDR3 covers 16 residues. Germline CDR1 reads SGHRS; CDR2 reads YFSETQ. The CDR3 DNA is TGCGCCAGCAGCCTTCCCGGGGGGGCAGGGTCGGAAGGCTACACCTTC. Its protein product is CASSLPGGAGSEGYTF.

The V and J genes are TRBV6-1 and TRBJ2-5, with 8 bases aligning to TRBD1. Germline V gives CDR1 MNHNS, CDR2 SASEGT. This CDR3 has 14 residues. Trimming removed 6 bases from V and 1 base from J; junction bases left unmatched: 4. In DNA, the CDR3 is TGTGCCAGCAGCGCGGGACAGGCCCAAGAGACCCAGTACTTC. Amino acid sequence: CASSAGQAQETQYF.